Below are 8 T cell receptor beta chains sequenced from a single sample in a study of CD8 T cells in Susac syndrome. Random hexamers were used to reverse transcribe an amount of about 0.5 to 1 ug RNA. TCRdb analysed the immunoSEQ multiplex PCR reads with MiXCR anew, one entry per CDR3 protein. The sample has about 69,000 distinct CDR3 sequences, over 90% seen once. Sequenced material: CD8+ T cells from PBMCs. The receptor source for this set is a human donor in good health.

The chain combines TRBV6-4 with TRBJ2-3; TRBD2 is a possible D gene (5 bases). This CDR3 has 15 residues. The germline V gene has CDR1 MRHNA and CDR2 SNTAGT. V gave up 0 bases and J gave up 0 bases, with 7 bases separating them. CDR3 nucleotide sequence: TGTGCCAGCAGTGACTCAGCGGCTAGCACAGATACGCAGTATTTT. As protein: CASSDSAASTDTQYF.

The gene calls are TRBV4-3 and TRBJ2-3; no reliable D call. Trimming cost V 0 bases and J 0 bases, with 1 base left between them. Germline CDR1 reads LGHNA; CDR2 reads YSLEER. CDR3 length: 13 amino acids. CDR3 sequence: CASSQDSTDTQYF. CDR3 DNA: TGCGCCAGCAGCCAAGACAGCACAGATACGCAGTATTTT.

The V gene is TRBV14, the J gene TRBJ2-2; D is unclear. Germline CDR1 SGHDN, CDR2 FVKESK. This CDR3 region has 14 residues. V lost 2 bases and J lost 4, with 8 bases in between. CDR3 DNA: TGTGCCAGCAGCCAATGGGCGGTCACCGGGGAGCTGTTTTTT. Its translation is CASSQWAVTGELFF.

The J gene is TRBJ2-7, the V gene TRBV7-9; D possibly matches TRBD1 or TRBD2 (5 bases each). Germline V gene data show CDR1 as SEHNR and CDR2 as FQNEAQ (reference sequence). The CDR3 length is 12 residues. The V gene lost 3 bases and the J gene lost 5 bases, with 8 bases spanning the gap. The CDR3 reads CASSFGTDEQYF. The CDR3 DNA reads TGTGCCAGCAGCTTCGGGACGGACGAGCAGTACTTC.

V gene TRBV3-1 combines with J gene TRBJ2-5; no clear D gene. Looked up from germline, CDR1 is LGHDT and CDR2 is YNNKEL (reference sequence). The CDR3 extends over 14 amino acids. Trimming took 5 bases from V and 6 from J, leaving 16 bases between them. This CDR3 is CASSSDFLQKTQYF. The CDR3 nucleotides are TGTGCCAGCAGCTCTGACTTCCTCCAGAAGACCCAGTACTTC.

This chain joins TRBV2 and TRBJ2-7; D uncertain. V lost 3 bases and J 5 bases, leaving 8 bases between the germline ends. In germline, CDR1 is SNHLY, CDR2 FYNNEI. CDR3 length equals 12 residues. The CDR3 loop is CASSEIGNEQYV. The CDR3 DNA sequence: TGTGCCAGCAGTGAGATTGGGAACGAGCAGTACGTC.

This chain links TRBV18 with TRBJ2-1; tentatively, D is TRBD2 (5 bases). The CDR3 contains 15 residues. Trimming shortened V by 0 bases and J by 7 bases, and 13 bases separated the two germline ends. CDR1 is KGHSH, CDR2 LQKENI, per germline. The CDR3 region is CASSPPTPSGNEQFF. The CDR3 coding sequence is TGTGCCAGCTCACCACCTACCCCTTCGGGGAATGAGCAGTTCTTC.

V gene TRBV5-1 combines with J gene TRBJ2-4, with 9 bases identical to TRBD1. J was trimmed by 9 bases and V by 0 bases; bases with no gene match: 10. The CDR3 extends over 16 amino acids. Germline V gene data show CDR1 as SGHRS and CDR2 as YFSETQ. CDR3 DNA sequence: TGCGCCAGCAGCTTGGAAGGGACAGGGCTGAATGGCATTCAGTACTTC. Translating it yields CASSLEGTGLNGIQYF.